This T cell receptor beta chain was sequenced during a study of blood T cell repertoires in COVID-19. This CDR3 is 15 amino acids long. The V gene's germline CDR1 is DFQATT and CDR2 SNEGSKA (reference sequence). Trimming removed 3 bases from V and 0 bases from J, with 15 bases in between. Using immunoSEQ multiplex PCR, the repertoire was profiled, and TCRdb retains in-frame clones only, with some absent. The table lists some 90,000 clones, approximately 81% of them singletons. The TCR sequence derives from a man in his 60s with acute or convalescent COVID-19. Sequencing input: peripheral blood. J is TRBJ2-7 and V is TRBV20-1; D might be TRBD2 (6 bases). The CDR3 spells CSASHGGLDSYEQYF. CDR3 bases: TGCAGTGCTAGTCATGGGGGACTCGACTCCTACGAGCAGTACTTC.